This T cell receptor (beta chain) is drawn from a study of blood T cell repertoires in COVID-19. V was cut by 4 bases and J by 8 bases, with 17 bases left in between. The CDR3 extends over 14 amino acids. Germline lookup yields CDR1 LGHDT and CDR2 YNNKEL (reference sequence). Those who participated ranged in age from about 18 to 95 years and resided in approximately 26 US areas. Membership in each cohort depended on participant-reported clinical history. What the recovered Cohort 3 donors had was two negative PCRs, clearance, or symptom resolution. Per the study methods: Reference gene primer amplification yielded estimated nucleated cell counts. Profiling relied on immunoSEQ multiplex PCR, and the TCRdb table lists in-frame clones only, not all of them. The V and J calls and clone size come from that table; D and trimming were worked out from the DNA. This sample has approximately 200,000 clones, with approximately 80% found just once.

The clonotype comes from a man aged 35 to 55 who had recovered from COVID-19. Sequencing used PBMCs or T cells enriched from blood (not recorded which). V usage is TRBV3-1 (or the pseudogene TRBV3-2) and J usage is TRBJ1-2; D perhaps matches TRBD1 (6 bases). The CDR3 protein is CASSPGGGAHGYTF. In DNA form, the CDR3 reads TGTGCCAGCAGCCCGGGTGGGGGGGCGCACGGCTACACCTTC.